These T cell receptor beta chains were read from a single sample in a study of T-cell reconstitution after alpha-beta-depleted transplantation in children. TCRdb re-called the PCR reads with MiXCR, one entry per CDR3 protein. The sample consists of some 830,000 distinct CDR3 sequences, about 16% of them appearing once. The specimen comprised PBMCs, mostly from graft donor cells, sampled 360 days after TCRalphabeta/CD19-depleted stem cell transplant. The receptors derive from a male patient aged 10-17 years who had a stem cell transplant for acute lymphoblastic leukemia, so the T cells may come from the graft donor. Both conserved end residues are part of each CDR3. The D gene is left open where the match is weak. The size entry is marked missing in some rows and otherwise reads once, few, many or a size class.

>TRBD1|TRBV7-9|TRBJ1-5|many|16
TGTGCCAGCAGCCCGATGACAGGGGTCGGCAATCAGCCCCAGCATTTT
CASSPMTGVGNQPQHF
>TRBD1|TRBV12-3/TRBV12-4|TRBJ2-3|NA|13
TGTGCCAGCCGGGACAGTTCCACAGATACGCAGTATTTT
CASRDSSTDTQYF
>NA|TRBV20-1|TRBJ2-7|few|18
TGCAGTGCTAGACCCTCGTACCTTACCCTGGGTACTGGCTACGAGCAGTACTTC
CSARPSYLTLGTGYEQYF
>NA|TRBV4-2|TRBJ2-1|few|17
TGTGCCAGCAGCCAAGTTCAGACCCCAAGCTCCTACAATGAGCAGTTCTTC
CASSQVQTPSSYNEQFF
>TRBD2|TRBV7-2|TRBJ2-1|NA|16
TGTGCCAGCAGCCCTCAACTAGCGGGAGACTACAATGAGCAGTTCTTC
CASSPQLAGDYNEQFF
>NA|TRBV5-1|TRBJ1-4|few|16
TGCGCCAGCAGCTTGAATCGAGGGTCGTACCGCGAAAAACTGTTTTTT
CASSLNRGSYREKLFF
>NA|TRBV4-2|TRBJ2-2|once|17
TGTGCCAGCAGCCAACTAGGGGGGGCTAGTGACACCGGGGAGCTGTTTTTT
CASSQLGGASDTGELFF
>TRBD1|TRBV4-1|TRBJ1-5|few|17
TGCGCCAGCAGCAAAGGGGACAGGAGAAGTAGCAATCAGCCCCAGCATTTT
CASSKGDRRSSNQPQHF
>TRBD1|TRBV14|TRBJ1-1|NA|15
TGTGCCAGCAGCCAATTTGACAGGGCGGGCACTGAAGCTTTCTTT
CASSQFDRAGTEAFF
>TRBD1|TRBV4-1|TRBJ2-5|few|16
TGCGCCAGCAGCCACCCGAGACAGGGGAATCAAGGGACCCAGTACTTC
CASSHPRQGNQGTQYF
>NA|TRBV5-1|TRBJ2-7|NA|12
TGCGCCAGCAGACGGGCCGTGGACGAGCAGTACTTC
CASRRAVDEQYF
>TRBD2|TRBV5-1|TRBJ2-3|many|16
TGCGCCAGCAGCTTACCGGGACTAGCGGGAGGCTATACGCAGTATTTT
CASSLPGLAGGYTQYF
>NA|TRBV20-1|TRBJ1-1|NA|12
TGCAGTGCTAGACGCCAGCTAACGGAGGCTTTCTTT
CSARRQLTEAFF
>NA|TRBV7-8|TRBJ2-2|few|19
TGTGCCAGCAGCCTATTATTCAGAAAACGGATCGCGAACACCGGGGAGCTGTTTTTT
CASSLLFRKRIANTGELFF
>TRBD1|TRBV27|TRBJ1-1|few|15
TGTGCCAGCAGCAGGGCCCGGACAGGGAGGACTGAAGCTTTCTTT
CASSRARTGRTEAFF
>TRBD2|TRBV20-1|TRBJ2-7|few|14
TGCAGTCAACAGGAACTAGCGGGAATCTACGAGCAGTACTTC
CSQQELAGIYEQYF
>NA|TRBV18|TRBJ1-4|NA|15
TGTGCCAGCTCACCACCCTCCAGGGTTCGGGAAAAACTGTTTTTT
CASSPPSRVREKLFF
>NA|TRBV12-3/TRBV12-4|TRBJ1-2|few|13
TGTGCCAGCAGTGTGACAGTCAGCTATGGCTACACCTTC
CASSVTVSYGYTF
>NA|TRBV6-5|TRBJ1-2|many|14
TGTGCCAGCAGCCGGGACCTAGGGAACTATGGCTACACCTTC
CASSRDLGNYGYTF
>NA|TRBV19|TRBJ2-1|NA|15
TGTGCCAGTACCCTCTGGCGGCAGGACCTAGATGAGCAGTTCTTC
CASTLWRQDLDEQFF
>NA|TRBV20-1|TRBJ1-1|NA|13
TGCAGTGCTAGAGATTGGGGGGACACTGAAGCTTTCTTT
CSARDWGDTEAFF
>NA|TRBV6-5|TRBJ2-3|many|15
TGTGCCAGCAGTTACCCAGCAGGGGGGTCAGATACGCAGTATTTT
CASSYPAGGSDTQYF
>NA|TRBV25-1|TRBJ2-7|few|13
TGTGCCAGCACCCCAACCGACTGGGACGAGCAGTACTTC
CASTPTDWDEQYF
>TRBD2|TRBV10-1|TRBJ2-5|many|17
TGCGCCAGCAGTGAGTCCTCCGGCAGCGGGAGAAAAGAGACCCAGTACTTC
CASSESSGSGRKETQYF
>TRBD1|TRBV5-5|TRBJ1-1|few|14
TGTGCCAGCAGTTCCGGGACAGCGGGTCAAAAAGCTTTCTTT
CASSSGTAGQKAFF
>TRBD2|TRBV4-1|TRBJ2-2|few|16
TGCGCCAGCAGCCAGTTAGCGGGAGCCCACACCGGGGAGCTGTTTTTT
CASSQLAGAHTGELFF
>NA|TRBV7-6|TRBJ2-7|many|18
TGTGCCAGCAGCTTAGCTCTAAGAGGTCGGCAGGTGATATACGAGCAGTACTTC
CASSLALRGRQVIYEQYF
>NA|TRBV5-1|TRBJ1-5|few|14
TGCGCCAGCAGCTTGGCCGGGGGGTTTCAGCCCCAGCATTTT
CASSLAGGFQPQHF
>NA|TRBV4-1|TRBJ1-2|NA|17
TGCGCCAGCAGCCAAGATAGAAACAGGGAGTCCTACTATGGCTACACCTTC
CASSQDRNRESYYGYTF
>NA|TRBV4-1|TRBJ2-1|NA|17
TGCGCCAGCAGCCAAGAGGCACCCCCTCCCTCCTACAATGAGCAGTTCTTC
CASSQEAPPPSYNEQFF
>TRBD2|TRBV11-1|TRBJ2-1|NA|18
TGTGCCAGCAGCTTAAAGCTTAGCGGGAGGGAGACCACTAATGAGCAGTTCTTC
CASSLKLSGRETTNEQFF
>NA|TRBV10-3|TRBJ2-7|few|13
TGTGCCATCAGACAGGACAGAACACACGAGCAGTACTTC
CAIRQDRTHEQYF
>NA|TRBV18|TRBJ2-5|few|14
TGTGCCAGCACCACAGGGATAACGAGAGAGACCCAGTACTTC
CASTTGITRETQYF
>NA|TRBV4-2|TRBJ2-1|NA|14
TGTGCCAGCAGCCCTGGCGGGCGCTACAATGAGCAGTTCTTC
CASSPGGRYNEQFF
>TRBD2|TRBV7-9|TRBJ2-7|many|15
TGTGCCAGCAGCCTCAGGACTAGCGGGAACTACGAGCAGTACTTC
CASSLRTSGNYEQYF
>TRBD1|TRBV5-1|TRBJ1-2|few|15
TGCGCCAGCAGCCAAGGGACAGGGATTTTCTATGGCTACACCTTC
CASSQGTGIFYGYTF